Each of the 31 T cell receptor beta chains below was sequenced from the same sample in a study of OX40 agonist ivuxolimab in advanced cancers. Data came from immunoSEQ multiplex PCR; TCRdb stores just in-frame clones and leaves some out. The table lists around 82,000 clones, 85% to 90% of them singletons. Sequences were derived from CD4+ or CD8+ T cells sorted from blood, sampled in a trial of the OX40 agonist ivuxolimab. Receptors were obtained from an adult with an advanced solid tumor such as melanoma, head and neck, liver or kidney cancer.

V and J are TRBV6-6 and TRBJ2-1; weak D call: TRBD2 (6 bases). V lost 2 bases, J lost 8 bases, and 16 bases lay in between. This CDR3 comprises 15 residues. Germline lookup yields CDR1 MNHNY and CDR2 SVGAGI (reference sequence). The CDR3 region is CASSYAGSPGDEQFF. DNA for the CDR3: TGTGCCAGCAGTTACGCGGGATCCCCGGGCGATGAGCAGTTCTTC.

The chain employs TRBV4-1 and TRBJ2-3; no clear D gene. Germline CDR1 reads MGHRA; CDR2 reads YSYEKL. Trimming shortened V by 1 base and J by 2 bases, and 13 bases separated the two germline ends. The CDR3 has 16 amino acids. In nucleotides, the CDR3 is TGCGCCAGCAGCCAAGTCTCAGCAGCTCTCACAGATACGCAGTATTTT. It yields the protein CASSQVSAALTDTQYF.

The V call is TRBV5-6, the J call TRBJ1-2; D is uncertain. V was clipped by 4 bases and J by 4 bases, with 11 bases between them. Germline V gene lookup returns CDR1 SGHDT and CDR2 YYEEEE. The CDR3 length is 13 residues. CDR3 in amino acids: CASSPVGTYGYTF. Here the CDR3 DNA reads TGTGCCAGCAGCCCAGTCGGTACCTATGGCTACACCTTC.

The sample holds a few counts of this clone. In DNA form, the CDR3 reads TGTGCCATCAGTGAGTCTTGGGGGCGCGGTACCGGGGAGCTGTTTTTT. Protein sequence: CAISESWGRGTGELFF. The chain has TRBV10-3 and TRBJ2-2, with a possible D match to TRBD1 (6 bases). V lost 0 bases and J 5 bases, leaving 13 bases between the germline ends. Germline assignment: CDR1 ENHRY and CDR2 SYGVKD. This CDR3 contains 16 residues.

The V call is TRBV6-5, the J call TRBJ2-7; unclear D gene. The CDR3 covers 14 residues. V was trimmed by 5 bases and J by 3 bases, leaving 14 bases between them. Germline CDR1 reads MNHEY; CDR2 reads SVGAGI. For the CDR3, the DNA is TGTGCCAGCAGTCCTAGAGCTTGGGGCTACGAGCAGTACTTC. Its translation is CASSPRAWGYEQYF.

V usage is TRBV11-3 and J usage is TRBJ2-7; the D gene is possibly TRBD2 (7 bases). Germline-derived CDR1 and CDR2 are SGHNT and YENEEA. The CDR3 has 13 amino acids. Trimming left V 4 bases short and J 5 bases short, with 12 bases between. In nucleotides, the CDR3 is TGTGCCAGCAGCTCCCGGGGGGCTCACGAGCAGTACTTC. Its protein product is CASSSRGAHEQYF. The full variable domain, its missing parts supplied by reference TRBV11-3 and TRBJ2-7, is EAGVVQSPRYKIIEKKQPVAFWCNPISGHNTLYWYLQNLGQGPELLIRYENEEAVDDSQLPKDRFSAERLKGVDSTLKIQPAELGDSAVYLCASSSRGAHEQYFGPGTRLTVT.

The CDR3 nucleotides are TGTGCCAGTAGTATAGGACTAGCGGGAGGGCCAAGCACAGATACGCAGTATTTT. Translation: CASSIGLAGGPSTDTQYF. The chain employs TRBV19 and TRBJ2-3, with TRBD2 identical over 14 bases. V lost 1 base and J lost 0; bases outside the gene matches: 3. The CDR3 is 18 amino acids. Looked up from germline, CDR1 is LNHDA and CDR2 is SQIVND (reference sequence).

This clone showed up just once. The chain carries TRBV5-6 and TRBJ2-1, with D perhaps assigned TRBD1 or TRBD2 (5 bases each). V lost 5 bases to trimming and J lost 0 bases, with 12 bases between them. Germline V gene lookup returns CDR1 SGHDT and CDR2 YYEEEE. The CDR3 has 15 residues. The CDR3 sequence is CASSIGGSSYNEQFF. The DNA of the CDR3 is TGTGCCAGCAGTATTGGGGGAAGCTCCTACAATGAGCAGTTCTTC.

The chain links TRBV11-2 to TRBJ1-2; D remains ambiguous. Germline V CDR1 and CDR2: SGHAT, FQNNGV. The CDR3 has 11 residues. The ends were cut back, 5 bases at V and 8 bases at J, with 9 bases in the middle. The CDR3, as DNA: TGTGCCAGCAGCCTTTGGTCGGGCTACACCTTC. Translating gives CASSLWSGYTF.

The CDR3 DNA reads TGTGCCAGTAGGGGGAGCAAACGCAATGAGCAGTTCTTC. Translating it yields CASRGSKRNEQFF. The chain joins TRBV19 to TRBJ2-1; a weak D match, TRBD2 (5 bases). Germline V gene data show CDR1 as LNHDA and CDR2 as SQIVND (reference sequence). Deletions cut 6 bases from V and 6 bases from J, with 12 bases between. The CDR3 has 13 residues. Full variable domain (remainder filled in from reference TRBV19 and TRBJ2-1): DGGITQSPKYLFRKEGQNVTLSCEQNLNHDAMYWYRQDPGQGLRLIYYSQIVNDFQKGDIAEGYSVSREKKESFPLTVTSAQKNPTAFYLCASRGSKRNEQFFGPGTRLTVL.

This clone came up once. The gene calls are TRBV7-2 and TRBJ2-7; 15 bases are a match to TRBD2. From germline, CDR1 is SGHTA and CDR2 FQGNSA. The CDR3 is 17 residues long. Losses at the gene ends were 5 bases for V and 9 bases for J; bases not matched to a gene: 14. Written as DNA, the CDR3 is TGTGCCAGCAGCCGCAACGCCGGGACTAGCGGGAGGAAGGGGCAGTACTTC. It yields the protein CASSRNAGTSGRKGQYF. Combining the CDR3 with reference TRBV7-2 and TRBJ2-7 gives the whole variable domain GAGVSQSPSNKVTEKGKDVELRCDPISGHTALYWYRQSLGQGLEFLIYFQGNSAPDKSGLPSDRFSAERTGGSVSTLTIQRTQQEDSAVYLCASSRNAGTSGRKGQYFGPGTRLTVT.

CDR3 amino acids: CASSSGTGGHEQYF. The CDR3 DNA reads TGTGCCAGCAGCTCAGGGACAGGGGGGCACGAGCAGTACTTC. The chain employs TRBV11-2 and TRBJ2-7; 11 bases line up with TRBD1. Germline V gene data show CDR1 as SGHAT and CDR2 as FQNNGV. Germline trimming cut 4 bases from V and 5 bases from J; bases unmatched to any gene: 4. The length of the CDR3 is 14 residues. Full variable domain (outside the CDR3, taken from reference TRBV11-2 and TRBJ2-7): EAGVAQSPRYKIIEKRQSVAFWCNPISGHATLYWYQQILGQGPKLLIQFQNNGVVDDSQLPKDRFSAERLKGVDSTLKIQPAKLEDSAVYLCASSSGTGGHEQYFGPGTRLTVT.

The chain is built from TRBV19 and TRBJ2-2; unclear D gene. Trimming left V 6 bases short and J 4 bases short, with 18 bases between. This CDR3 is built from 16 residues. From germline, CDR1 is LNHDA and CDR2 SQIVND (reference sequence). The CDR3 protein is CASSSVRASSTGELFF. CDR3 DNA: TGTGCCAGTAGCTCGGTACGGGCGTCGAGCACCGGGGAGCTGTTTTTT.

The chain uses TRBV7-8 and TRBJ1-5; D is possibly TRBD1 (5 bases). The CDR3 has 14 amino acids. Trimming shortened V by 1 base and J by 4 bases, and 8 bases separated the two germline ends. The germline CDR1 and CDR2 sequences are SGHVS and FQNEAQ. The CDR3 spells CASSLGQPNQPQHF. The CDR3 nucleotides are TGTGCCAGCAGCTTAGGACAGCCTAATCAGCCCCAGCATTTT.

This chain's CDR3 is CASSSNGGAAETQYF. The CDR3, as DNA: TGTGCCAGCAGCTCCAATGGTGGGGCGGCAGAGACCCAGTACTTC. The chain couples TRBV5-4 to TRBJ2-5; maybe TRBD1 (5 bases). Germline-derived CDR1 and CDR2 are SGHNT and YYREEE (reference sequence). The V gene lost 3 bases and the J gene lost 4 bases, with 16 bases spanning the gap. The CDR3 sequence is 15 residues long.

The table lists this clone with a few counts. This rearrangement joins TRBV29-1 to TRBJ1-1, with D maybe TRBD1 (5 bases). Looked up from germline, CDR1 is SQVTM and CDR2 is ANQGSEA. CDR3 length equals 16 residues. Trimming removed 0 bases from V and 2 bases from J, with 16 bases in between. CDR3 bases: TGCAGCGTTGAAGAGTGGGGAAGAGGGGACAACACTGAAGCTTTCTTT. Encoded protein: CSVEEWGRGDNTEAFF.

The genes are TRBV2 and TRBJ1-6, with TRBD1 identical over 8 bases. The CDR3 has 14 residues. Trimming removed 11 bases from V and 7 bases from J; junction bases left unmatched: 10. CDR1 and CDR2 from the germline V gene are SNHLY and FYNNEI. This chain's CDR3 is CAGDRGGRNSPLHF. CDR3 DNA sequence: TGTGCCGGAGACAGGGGAGGGAGGAATTCACCCCTCCACTTT.

J is TRBJ1-1 and V is TRBV4-1; 7 bases fit TRBD1. V trimming: 5 bases; J trimming: 5 bases; junction bases outside the gene matches: 8. The CDR3 spans 14 residues. Germline V gene lookup returns CDR1 MGHRA and CDR2 YSYEKL. The CDR3 DNA is TGCGCCAGCAGCTACAGGGGAAAGGGGACTGAAGCTTTCTTT. Protein product: CASSYRGKGTEAFF.

The chain has TRBV6-5 and TRBJ2-1, with 10 positions matching TRBD2. The CDR3 length is 16 residues. Germline V gene sequence: CDR1 MNHEY, CDR2 SVGAGI. V shed 4 bases and J 7 bases; nucleotides not matched to a gene: 10. The CDR3 region is CASSFRLGTSENEQFF. The CDR3, as DNA: TGTGCCAGCAGTTTTAGGCTTGGGACTAGCGAGAATGAGCAGTTCTTC.

This sequence joins TRBV11-2 and TRBJ2-1; TRBD1 agrees at 8 bases. Germline values: CDR1 SGHAT, CDR2 FQNNGV. The CDR3 has 16 residues. V shed 0 bases and J 5 bases; nucleotides not matched to a gene: 6. The CDR3 reads CASSLEARGPDNEQFF. For the CDR3, the DNA is TGTGCCAGCAGCTTAGAAGCCAGGGGGCCTGACAATGAGCAGTTCTTC.

V is TRBV28 and J is TRBJ1-3; D unclear. The CDR3 length is 14 residues. Trimming cost V 8 bases and J 8 bases, with 19 bases left between them. CDR1 is MDHEN, CDR2 SYDVKM, per germline. DNA for the CDR3: TGTGCCAGCGGTATATCCACCGGGGTGTACACCATATATTTT. This sequence encodes CASGISTGVYTIYF.

This clone has only one observation. The J gene is TRBJ1-1, the V gene TRBV7-6; maybe TRBD1 (5 bases). The CDR3 runs to 14 residues. Germline CDR1 and CDR2: SGHVS and FNYEAQ. Trimming took 1 base from V and 2 from J, leaving 8 bases between them. CDR3 residues: CASSLGQPNTEAFF. The CDR3 DNA sequence: TGTGCCAGCAGCTTAGGACAGCCAAACACTGAAGCTTTCTTT.

CDR3 region: CASSLSRLAGGHNEQFF. CDR3 nucleotide sequence: TGTGCCAGCAGCTTATCGAGACTAGCGGGAGGACACAATGAGCAGTTCTTC. The V call is TRBV7-8, the J call TRBJ2-1, with 13 bases aligning to TRBD2. Trimming at V came to 2 bases and at J to 5 bases, leaving 6 bases not matched to a gene. Germline V gene sequence: CDR1 SGHVS, CDR2 FQNEAQ. CDR3 length: 17 residues.

This sequence joins TRBV27 and TRBJ1-5; D gene unclear. Trimming left V 0 bases short and J 5 bases short, with 5 bases between. Germline CDR1 MNHEY, CDR2 SMNVEV (reference sequence). The CDR3 length is 13 residues. CDR3 in DNA: TGTGCCAGCAGTTTATCGATGCATCAGCCCCAGCATTTT. This translates into CASSLSMHQPQHF.

The chain carries TRBV15 and TRBJ1-4, with 9 positions matching TRBD1. There are 19 residues in the CDR3. Germline V gives CDR1 LNHNV, CDR2 YYDKDF (reference sequence). The junction had 16 bases not matched to a gene; V was cut back by 0 bases and J by 8 bases. CDR3: CATSREKWTGEALEEKLFF. The CDR3 DNA sequence: TGTGCCACCAGCAGAGAAAAATGGACAGGGGAGGCCCTTGAGGAAAAACTGTTTTTT.

The chain carries TRBV5-1 and TRBJ2-1, with a tentative D call TRBD2 (6 bases). The germline CDR1 and CDR2 sequences are SGHRS and YFSETQ. The V end lost 7 bases, the J end lost 3 bases, and 14 bases lay between the germline ends. CDR3 length equals 14 residues. CDR3 nucleotide sequence: TGCGCCAGCCTCAGGGATAGCGGCTACAATGAGCAGTTCTTC. Protein: CASLRDSGYNEQFF.

The chain recombines TRBV2 with TRBJ2-3, with D unclear. The germline CDR1 and CDR2 sequences are SNHLY and FYNNEI. Trimming removed 5 bases from V and 2 bases from J, with 14 bases in between. The CDR3 is made up of 15 amino acids. This chain's CDR3 is CASSLRAPFTDTQYF. In nucleotides, the CDR3 is TGTGCCAGCAGTCTCCGGGCCCCTTTCACAGATACGCAGTATTTT.

The chain recombines TRBV9 with TRBJ2-3, with 11 bases that match TRBD2. The CDR3 has 16 residues. J was trimmed by 2 bases and V by 3 bases; bases with no gene match: 5. Germline loops: CDR1 SGDLS, CDR2 YYNGEE. DNA of the CDR3: TGTGCCAGCAGCGAGCCGGGACTAGCGGCCACAGATACGCAGTATTTT. Its protein product is CASSEPGLAATDTQYF.

This clone was detected once. The chain couples TRBV5-4 to TRBJ1-1; D gene unclear. The CDR3 has 14 amino acids. The germline gives CDR1 SGHNT, CDR2 YYREEE (reference sequence). Trimming pared 4 bases from V and 1 base from J, leaving 11 bases between. The CDR3 sequence: CASSLAGGNTEAFF. The CDR3 DNA sequence: TGTGCCAGCAGCCTGGCTGGCGGGAACACTGAAGCTTTCTTT.

The rearrangement links TRBV11-3 to TRBJ1-2; 8 bases align to TRBD1. CDR1 and CDR2 (germline): SGHNT, YENEEA. This CDR3 has 13 amino acids. The V gene end was trimmed by 4 bases and the J gene end by 3 bases; junction bases not matched to a gene: 1. The CDR3 nucleotides read TGTGCCAGCAGCTCGACAGGGGACTATGGCTACACCTTC. Translated: CASSSTGDYGYTF.

In this sample, this clone turned up once. The chain employs TRBV19 and TRBJ2-5; 9 bases agree with TRBD1. This CDR3 comprises 15 residues. J lost 2 bases, V lost 5 bases, and 6 bases had no gene match. Germline CDR1 is LNHDA and CDR2 is SQIVND (reference sequence). This CDR3 is CASSGQGSWQETQYF. For the CDR3, the DNA is TGTGCCAGTAGTGGACAGGGGAGCTGGCAAGAGACCCAGTACTTC.